This T cell receptor (beta chain) emerged from a study of blood T cell repertoires in COVID-19. Study background: The cDNA or gDNA used as material had been derived from T cells, B-cell-depleted T cells, or PBMCs.

The CDR3 loop spans 15 amino acids. The germline CDR1 and CDR2 sequences are MGHRA and YSYEKL. V was clipped by 1 base and J by 5 bases; unmatched bases: 8. The table came from immunoSEQ multiplex PCR; TCRdb's copy has only in-frame clones and leaves some out. The sample has about 480,000 clones, 89% seen once. The V call is TRBV4-1, the J call TRBJ2-7; 7 bases match TRBD2. This receptor was obtained from a man younger than 35 with COVID-19, enrolled during active disease. Specimen: peripheral blood. Here the CDR3 reads CASSQGVGGRDEQYF. CDR3 nucleotide sequence: TGCGCCAGCAGCCAAGGGGTGGGGGGGAGAGACGAGCAGTACTTC.